This TCR beta chain comes out of a study of T-cell reconstitution after alpha-beta-depleted transplantation in children. The CDR3 has 14 residues. From germline, CDR1 is SGHTA and CDR2 FQGNSA. V lost 1 base and J lost 0, with 7 bases in between. Unique molecular identifiers were used to barcode this TCRbeta library. One entry per CDR3 protein results from TCRdb running MiXCR on the PCR reads. The sample consists of hundreds of thousands of distinct CDR3 sequences, approximately 9.5% of them appearing once. This TCR came from a human donor who donated a stem cell graft to a child with acute lymphoblastic leukemia. The source was PBMCs from the stem cell graft donor, collected from the stem cell graft. V is TRBV7-2 and J is TRBJ2-7; D gene uncertain. The CDR3 DNA is TGTGCCAGCAGCTTAGTGGGCGACTCCTACGAGCAGTACTTC. Translated, it gives CASSLVGDSYEQYF.